A selection of T cell receptor beta chains follows, all from one sample in a study of blood T cell repertoires in COVID-19. Data came from immunoSEQ multiplex PCR; TCRdb stores just in-frame clones and leaves some out. The profile shows roughly 110,000 clones, approximately 88% of them singletons. Sequencing was carried out using peripheral blood. The receptor source for this set is a woman aged 70-85 years with acute or convalescent COVID-19. CDR3s include the opening cysteine and the closing phenylalanine or tryptophan. The D gene is left open where the match is weak.

v_call: TRBV18; j_call: TRBJ2-7; cdr3_length: 14; d_call: TRBD1; cdr3_aa: CASSPGQGIYEQYF
v_call: TRBV6-2/TRBV6-3; j_call: TRBJ1-1; cdr3_length: 15; d_call: TRBD1; cdr3_aa: CASSSGGGGSTEAFF
v_call: TRBV5-3; j_call: TRBJ1-5; cdr3_length: 12; d_call: .; cdr3_aa: CARSTRVTPQHF
v_call: TRBV19; j_call: TRBJ1-1; cdr3_length: 12; d_call: .; cdr3_aa: CASQVGNTEAFF
v_call: TRBV9; j_call: TRBJ1-5; cdr3_length: 18; d_call: .; cdr3_aa: CASSDPYNHFPGDQPQHF
v_call: TRBV19; j_call: TRBJ2-7; cdr3_length: 14; d_call: TRBD2; cdr3_aa: CASSITSGSYEQYF
v_call: TRBV2; j_call: TRBJ1-1; cdr3_length: 16; d_call: TRBD1; cdr3_aa: CASSSSWWTGDTEAFF
v_call: TRBV3-1/TRBV3-2; j_call: TRBJ2-2; cdr3_length: 15; d_call: .; cdr3_aa: CASSLATGNTGELFF
v_call: TRBV7-9; j_call: TRBJ2-1; cdr3_length: 19; d_call: TRBD2; cdr3_aa: CASSLGVVATSGRNNEQFF
v_call: TRBV3-1/TRBV3-2; j_call: TRBJ2-7; cdr3_length: 15; d_call: TRBD2; cdr3_aa: CASSQMAGGPYEQYF
v_call: TRBV7-8; j_call: TRBJ1-5; cdr3_length: 15; d_call: .; cdr3_aa: CASSLRGISNQPQHF
v_call: TRBV7-3; j_call: TRBJ1-1; cdr3_length: 13; d_call: .; cdr3_aa: CASSIDSYTEAFF
v_call: TRBV5-1; j_call: TRBJ2-5; cdr3_length: 15; d_call: .; cdr3_aa: CASSLVGGNGETQYF
v_call: TRBV30; j_call: TRBJ1-3; cdr3_length: 14; d_call: .; cdr3_aa: CAWSAYPAGNTIYF
v_call: TRBV9; j_call: TRBJ2-3; cdr3_length: 15; d_call: .; cdr3_aa: CASSVESARTDTQYF
v_call: TRBV28; j_call: TRBJ2-7; cdr3_length: 13; d_call: .; cdr3_aa: CASSLKLLYEQYF
v_call: TRBV10-1; j_call: TRBJ2-7; cdr3_length: 15; d_call: .; cdr3_aa: CASSEGTRGSYEQYF
v_call: TRBV19; j_call: TRBJ1-6; cdr3_length: 14; d_call: .; cdr3_aa: CASSSGGGNSPLHF
v_call: TRBV5-1; j_call: TRBJ2-2; cdr3_length: 15; d_call: TRBD2; cdr3_aa: CASSFSGTSTGELFF
v_call: TRBV3-1/TRBV3-2; j_call: TRBJ2-1; cdr3_length: 19; d_call: TRBD2; cdr3_aa: CASSPQTGGARSSYNEQFF
v_call: TRBV12-3/TRBV12-4; j_call: TRBJ1-1; cdr3_length: 13; d_call: TRBD1; cdr3_aa: CASSLYEGAGAFF
v_call: TRBV6-5; j_call: TRBJ2-7; cdr3_length: 12; d_call: .; cdr3_aa: CASKGGSYEQYF
v_call: TRBV5-1; j_call: TRBJ2-3; cdr3_length: 14; d_call: TRBD2; cdr3_aa: CASSFTSGTDTQYF
v_call: TRBV9; j_call: TRBJ1-6; cdr3_length: 15; d_call: .; cdr3_aa: CASSGGFSGDSPLHF
v_call: TRBV30; j_call: TRBJ1-5; cdr3_length: 13; d_call: TRBD1; cdr3_aa: CAWADRERQPQHF
v_call: TRBV5-4; j_call: TRBJ1-2; cdr3_length: 15; d_call: TRBD1; cdr3_aa: CASSSGQLANYGYTF
v_call: TRBV2; j_call: TRBJ1-3; cdr3_length: 14; d_call: .; cdr3_aa: CASTRARVGNTIYF
v_call: TRBV25-1; j_call: TRBJ1-2; cdr3_length: 15; d_call: TRBD1; cdr3_aa: CASSPGQGNLGGYTF
v_call: TRBV19; j_call: TRBJ2-1; cdr3_length: 13; d_call: TRBD1; cdr3_aa: CASSQQGKGEQFF
v_call: TRBV28; j_call: TRBJ1-4; cdr3_length: 15; d_call: TRBD1; cdr3_aa: CASSRGVVTNEKLFF
v_call: TRBV19; j_call: TRBJ2-1; cdr3_length: 14; d_call: .; cdr3_aa: CATSTTSSYNEQFF
v_call: TRBV28; j_call: TRBJ2-7; cdr3_length: 14; d_call: .; cdr3_aa: CASSLLGAEYEQYF
v_call: TRBV18; j_call: TRBJ1-1; cdr3_length: 15; d_call: TRBD1; cdr3_aa: CASSQEGQGYTEAFF
v_call: TRBV11-3; j_call: TRBJ2-7; cdr3_length: 14; d_call: TRBD1; cdr3_aa: CASSPTGDPHEQYF
v_call: TRBV28; j_call: TRBJ2-1; cdr3_length: 15; d_call: .; cdr3_aa: CASTSPIGGYNEQFF
v_call: TRBV5-1; j_call: TRBJ2-1; cdr3_length: 14; d_call: .; cdr3_aa: CASSLSGAYNEQFF
v_call: TRBV7-9; j_call: TRBJ1-6; cdr3_length: 15; d_call: TRBD1; cdr3_aa: CASSRQGASNSPLHF
v_call: TRBV2; j_call: TRBJ1-2; cdr3_length: 15; d_call: .; cdr3_aa: CASRGKGANSYGYTF
v_call: TRBV2; j_call: TRBJ2-1; cdr3_length: 16; d_call: TRBD2; cdr3_aa: CASSLFSGGAENEQFF
v_call: TRBV5-1; j_call: TRBJ2-7; cdr3_length: 16; d_call: .; cdr3_aa: CASSLAGGVSSYEQYF
v_call: TRBV5-1; j_call: TRBJ2-5; cdr3_length: 17; d_call: .; cdr3_aa: CASSWGVDTHSEETQYF